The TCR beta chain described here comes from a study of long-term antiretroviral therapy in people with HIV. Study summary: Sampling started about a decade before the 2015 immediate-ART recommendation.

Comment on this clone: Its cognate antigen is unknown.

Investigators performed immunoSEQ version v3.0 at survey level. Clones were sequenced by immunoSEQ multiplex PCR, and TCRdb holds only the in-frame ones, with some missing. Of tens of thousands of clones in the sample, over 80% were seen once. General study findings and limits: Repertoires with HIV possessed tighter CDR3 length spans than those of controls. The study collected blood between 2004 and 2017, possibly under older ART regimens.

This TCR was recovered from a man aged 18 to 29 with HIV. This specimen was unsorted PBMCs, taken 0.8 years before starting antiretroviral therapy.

The CDR3 protein is CASSQDPAHTTNEKLFF. The CDR3 coding sequence is TGTGCCAGCAGCCAAGATCCGGCACACACAACTAATGAAAAACTGTTTTTT. V is TRBV4-2 and J is TRBJ1-4; D gene uncertain. The CDR3 is 17 amino acids. Trimming took 0 bases from V and 0 from J, leaving 11 bases between them. Germline loops: CDR1 LGHNA, CDR2 YNFKEQ.